The 7 T cell receptor beta chains listed next were all sequenced from one sample in a study of Ad26.COV2.S vaccination and SARS-CoV-2 variants. TCRdb's copy holds only in-frame clones and misses some; the assay was immunoSEQ multiplex PCR. The profile shows fewer than 800,000 clones, more than 70% of them singletons. Treatment in this sample: approximately 18 received Ad26.COV2.S at low or high dose, single or two shots; five or six received placebo; per-sample allocation not given. Sampling occurred on day 63 after the first vaccine or placebo injection. The source material was peripheral blood, sampled in a trial of Ad26.COV2.S vaccine versus placebo. Receptor source: a person between 18 and 65 years old who received the Ad26.COV2.S COVID-19 vaccine or a placebo.

The V and J genes are TRBV5-1 and TRBJ2-3, with 9 nucleotides matching TRBD2. The V and J ends lost 2 bases and 2 bases, in that order; junction bases with no gene match: 3. Germline CDR1 is SGHRS and CDR2 is YFSETQ. The CDR3 spans 15 residues. CDR3 loop: CASSFSGRVTDTQYF. CDR3 DNA: TGCGCCAGCAGCTTTAGCGGGAGAGTCACAGATACGCAGTATTTT. Filled out from reference TRBV5-1 and TRBJ2-3, the complete variable domain reads KAGVTQTPRYLIKTRGQQVTLSCSPISGHRSVSWYQQTPGQGLQFLFEYFSETQRNKGNFPGRFSGRQFSNSRSEMNVSTLELGDSALYLCASSFSGRVTDTQYFGPGTRLTVL.

The rearrangement joins TRBV15 to TRBJ1-1; the D gene is possibly TRBD1 (5 bases). The CDR3 totals 15 residues. V was clipped by 0 bases and J by 8 bases, with 16 bases between them. Germline V lookup: CDR1 LNHNV, CDR2 YYDKDF (reference sequence). CDR3 in DNA: TGTGCCACCAGCAGAGATAACGGGGACTGGACAGAAGCTTTCTTT. Its translation is CATSRDNGDWTEAFF. The whole variable domain, filled in from reference TRBV15 and TRBJ1-1, reads DAMVIQNPRYQVTQFGKPVTLSCSQTLNHNVMYWYQQKSSQAPKLLFHYYDKDFNNEADTPDNFQSRRPNTSFCFLDIRSPGLGDTAMYLCATSRDNGDWTEAFFGQGTRLTVV.

The rearrangement joins TRBV19 to TRBJ1-5; D remains ambiguous. The CDR3 consists of 14 residues. CDR1 and CDR2 from the germline V gene are LNHDA and SQIVND (reference sequence). V lost 5 bases to trimming and J lost 7 bases, with 15 bases between them. The chain's CDR3 is CASSLEEGWQPQHF. In DNA, the CDR3 is TGTGCCAGTAGTTTGGAAGAGGGCTGGCAGCCCCAGCATTTT.

The chain combines TRBV5-1 with TRBJ1-3; D possibly corresponds to TRBD1 (5 bases). The CDR3 sequence is 16 residues long. Trimming left V 0 bases short and J 7 bases short, with 17 bases between. CDR1 SGHRS and CDR2 YFSETQ come from the germline V gene. This chain's CDR3 is CASSLDTQGKRNTIYF. DNA of the CDR3: TGCGCCAGCAGCTTGGATACCCAGGGTAAAAGGAACACCATATATTTT.

This clone was counted once. The chain is built from TRBV7-2 and TRBJ1-5; no firm D call. V lost 1 base and J 5 bases, leaving 15 bases between the germline ends. Germline CDR1 and CDR2: SGHTA and FQGNSA. The CDR3 covers 16 residues. CDR3: CASSLGIYKADQPQHF. Here the CDR3 DNA reads TGTGCCAGCAGCTTAGGTATATATAAGGCGGATCAGCCCCAGCATTTT.

The J gene is TRBJ1-1, the V gene TRBV6-5; tentative D call: TRBD1 (6 bases). Per the germline V gene, CDR1 is MNHEY and CDR2 is SVGAGI. Deletions cut 4 bases from V and 7 bases from J, with 16 bases between. CDR3 length equals 14 residues. The DNA of the CDR3 is TGTGCCAGCAGTTTTGATTACAGGGACGGTGAAGCTTTCTTT. This translates into CASSFDYRDGEAFF.

The chain is built from TRBV6-5 and TRBJ1-5, with 8 bases that match TRBD1. Trimming removed 6 bases from V and 0 bases from J; junction bases left unmatched: 4. This CDR3 region has 15 residues. Germline CDR1 and CDR2: MNHEY and SVGAGI. DNA of the CDR3: TGTGCCAGCAGAATGGACAGGGATAGCAATCAGCCCCAGCATTTT. This translates into CASRMDRDSNQPQHF.